These 14 T cell receptor beta chains were all obtained from the same sample, sequenced in a study of blood T cell repertoires in COVID-19. The method was immunoSEQ multiplex PCR; TCRdb's version includes in-frame clones alone and lacks a portion of them. The table records more than 40,000 clones, around 86% of them present only once. Source material: peripheral blood. The receptors shown here come from a human donor with acute or convalescent COVID-19. The donor label of this sample is uncertain.

The rearrangement links TRBV6-5 to TRBJ1-5; possible D gene TRBD1, 6 bases. The CDR3 spans 15 residues. V was shortened by 5 bases and J by 5 bases, with 16 bases between the two germline ends. CDR1 is MNHEY and CDR2 is SVGAGI in the germline V gene. The CDR3 spells CASSPVPGHDQPQHF. Written as DNA, the CDR3 is TGTGCCAGCAGTCCAGTCCCGGGACATGATCAGCCCCAGCATTTT.

Turning to this clone: Distinct nucleotide sequences in the sample also encode this CDR3. The chain links TRBV10-2 to TRBJ1-5; possibly TRBD1 for D (6 bases). Trimming cost V 6 bases and J 5 bases, with 11 bases left between them. Germline CDR1 is WSHSY and CDR2 is SAAADI. The CDR3 length is 13 residues. CDR3 bases: TGCGCCAGCAGCAGGGGAGGGGATCAGCCCCAGCATTTT. The encoded protein is CASSRGGDQPQHF.

Comment on this clone: The same CDR3 can be traced to other DNA sequences in this sample. The CDR3 spells CASSRGQLNTEAFF. The CDR3 DNA is TGTGCCAGCAGCCGCGGACAGCTAAACACTGAAGCTTTCTTT. This chain connects TRBV7-2 to TRBJ1-1; D is perhaps TRBD1 (6 bases). The length of the CDR3 is 14 residues. In germline, CDR1 is SGHTA, CDR2 FQGNSA. V lost 5 bases to trimming and J lost 2 bases, with 12 bases between them.

This clone was recorded a few times. V usage is TRBV6-2 or TRBV6-3 and J usage is TRBJ2-7; perhaps TRBD1 as D (5 bases). The V and J ends lost 2 bases and 1 base respectively, with 9 bases between them. CDR1 is MNHEY, CDR2 SVGEGT, per germline. The CDR3 loop spans 14 amino acids. Written as DNA, the CDR3 is TGTGCCAGCAGTTACCCGGACAATTCCTACGAGCAGTACTTC. Its translation: CASSYPDNSYEQYF.

V usage is TRBV24-1 and J usage is TRBJ1-1, with D tentatively TRBD1 (6 bases). With 3 bases removed from V and 1 base from J, the gap between germline ends came to 14 bases. The CDR3 consists of 16 residues. From germline, CDR1 is KGHDR and CDR2 SFDVKD. The CDR3: CATSDPRPGANTEAFF. Written as DNA, the CDR3 is TGTGCCACCAGTGATCCGCGTCCAGGGGCGAACACTGAAGCTTTCTTT.

The chain links TRBV7-3 to TRBJ1-1; no firm D call. Trimming removed 3 bases at V and 1 base at J, with 6 bases between. There are 13 residues in the CDR3. Looked up from germline, CDR1 is SGHTA and CDR2 is FQGTGA. Here the CDR3 reads CASSFSGNTEAFF. In DNA form, the CDR3 reads TGTGCCAGCAGCTTTTCAGGGAACACTGAAGCTTTCTTT.

The V and J genes are TRBV5-1 and TRBJ1-3; no clear D gene. Trimming took off 5 bases at V and 4 bases at J, with 10 bases between the two ends. There are 13 residues in the CDR3. Germline-derived CDR1 and CDR2 are SGHRS and YFSETQ. The CDR3 region is CASSSGQGNTIYF. CDR3 DNA sequence: TGCGCCAGCAGTTCTGGGCAGGGAAACACCATATATTTT.

The V gene is TRBV3-1 (or the pseudogene TRBV3-2), the J gene TRBJ1-5; TRBD1 matches 8 bases. The germline V gene has CDR1 LGHDT and CDR2 YNNKEL (reference sequence). The junction had 5 bases not matched to a gene; V was cut back by 0 bases and J by 7 bases. This CDR3 has 15 residues. CDR3 in DNA: TGTGCCAGCAGCCAAGAATCCAGGGGGCACCAGCCCCAGCATTTT. Its translation is CASSQESRGHQPQHF.

The CDR3 is CASSLHLLSGTGAPYEQYF. The CDR3 bases are TGTGCCAGCAGCCTACACCTCCTATCCGGGACAGGGGCGCCCTACGAGCAGTACTTC. The V and J genes are TRBV4-2 and TRBJ2-7, with 10 bases fitting TRBD1. This CDR3 contains 19 residues. The J segment lost 2 bases and the V segment lost 4 bases, leaving 17 bases of the junction unmatched. The germline gives CDR1 LGHNA, CDR2 YNFKEQ.

This sequence joins TRBV4-1 and TRBJ1-2; D is unresolved. This CDR3 contains 13 residues. V gave up 4 bases and J gave up 4 bases, with 10 bases separating them. Germline CDR1 MGHRA, CDR2 YSYEKL. The CDR3 sequence: CASSPDTTYGYTF. Written as DNA, the CDR3 is TGCGCCAGCAGCCCAGACACTACCTATGGCTACACCTTC.

V gene TRBV7-2 combines with J gene TRBJ2-3; D ambiguous. CDR3 length: 17 residues. Per the germline V gene, CDR1 is SGHTA and CDR2 is FQGNSA. V lost 1 base to trimming and J lost 1 base, with 15 bases between them. CDR3 DNA sequence: TGTGCCAGCAGCTTAGGCGTAGTCCCTAAAGGCACAGATACGCAGTATTTT. This sequence encodes CASSLGVVPKGTDTQYF. The full variable domain, in which reference TRBV7-2 and TRBJ2-3 provide the parts outside the CDR3, is GAGVSQSPSNKVTEKGKDVELRCDPISGHTALYWYRQSLGQGLEFLIYFQGNSAPDKSGLPSDRFSAERTGGSVSTLTIQRTQQEDSAVYLCASSLGVVPKGTDTQYFGPGTRLTVL.

The genes are TRBV15 and TRBJ2-7; TRBD1 agrees at 9 bases. The CDR3 has 14 residues. Trimming removed 6 bases from V and 0 bases from J; junction bases left unmatched: 3. In germline, CDR1 is LNHNV, CDR2 YYDKDF (reference sequence). The CDR3 DNA reads TGTGCCACCAGGTCGGACAGGGGCTCCTACGAGCAGTACTTC. It is translated as CATRSDRGSYEQYF.

V is TRBV9 and J is TRBJ1-3, with 9 bases fitting TRBD1. Trimming removed 10 bases from V and 2 bases from J; junction bases left unmatched: 4. This CDR3 is 13 amino acids long. Germline V gives CDR1 SGDLS, CDR2 YYNGEE. In DNA form, the CDR3 reads TGTGCCGACGGGACAGGGACTGGAAACACCATATATTTT. This translates into CADGTGTGNTIYF.

The rearrangement links TRBV5-4 to TRBJ2-1; 8 bases fit TRBD2. CDR3 length: 15 amino acids. V lost 0 bases to trimming and J lost 5 bases; unmatched junction nucleotides: 4. Germline V gives CDR1 SGHNT, CDR2 YYREEE (reference sequence). The CDR3 reads CASSLAGLVNNEQFF. In DNA form, the CDR3 reads TGTGCCAGCAGCTTGGCGGGACTAGTTAACAATGAGCAGTTCTTC.